Shown below are 17 T cell receptor beta chains from a single sample sequenced in a study of blood T cell repertoires in COVID-19. TCRdb's table, derived via immunoSEQ multiplex PCR, lists solely in-frame clones and lacks some. Of about 35,000 clones listed, around 83% are singletons. Specimen: peripheral blood. The receptors stem from a man aged 55-75 years with active or convalescent COVID-19.

This clone was found a few times. J is TRBJ1-1 and V is TRBV5-1; TRBD1 matches 9 bases. V lost 2 bases and J lost 5; bases outside the gene matches: 7. Germline V lookup: CDR1 SGHRS, CDR2 YFSETQ. The CDR3 is made up of 15 amino acids. The CDR3 loop is CASSLPGTGWTEAFF. The CDR3 coding sequence is TGCGCCAGCAGCTTACCCGGGACAGGGTGGACTGAAGCTTTCTTT. The full variable domain, with the rest looked up from reference TRBV5-1 and TRBJ1-1, is KAGVTQTPRYLIKTRGQQVTLSCSPISGHRSVSWYQQTPGQGLQFLFEYFSETQRNKGNFPGRFSGRQFSNSRSEMNVSTLELGDSALYLCASSLPGTGWTEAFFGQGTRLTVV.

This sequence joins TRBV5-1 and TRBJ2-3; 9 nucleotides align to TRBD2. J lost 2 bases, V lost 5 bases, and 6 bases had no gene match. There are 15 residues in the CDR3. CDR1 is SGHRS, CDR2 YFSETQ, per germline. CDR3: CASRGGGAPTDTQYF. The CDR3 DNA follows: TGCGCCAGCAGAGGCGGGGGGGCCCCCACAGATACGCAGTATTTT.

This rearrangement joins TRBV6-6 to TRBJ2-3; D is possibly TRBD2 (5 bases). This CDR3 has 16 residues. The germline gives CDR1 MNHNY, CDR2 SVGAGI (reference sequence). Trimming stripped 5 bases from V and 3 bases from J, with 18 bases between. The DNA of the CDR3 is TGTGCCAGCAGTCGTCCTGAGGGCGGAGGTACAGATACGCAGTATTTT. This sequence encodes CASSRPEGGGTDTQYF.

V is TRBV7-9 and J is TRBJ1-6; D not resolved. V was pared by 8 bases and J by 10 bases, with 15 bases between. Looked up from germline, CDR1 is SEHNR and CDR2 is FQNEAQ (reference sequence). The CDR3 loop spans 13 amino acids. DNA for the CDR3: TGTGCCAGCGAGCGAGGAGGAAGGTCACCCCTCCACTTT. Its translation: CASERGGRSPLHF.

Comment on this clone: The junction does not match germline at one end; this may be a read error. This sequence joins TRBV19 and TRBJ1-2, with TRBD1 as a possible D gene (6 bases). The CDR3 is made up of 14 amino acids. The V gene's germline CDR1 is LNHDA and CDR2 SQIVND (reference sequence). CDR3 in amino acids: CASSLDRINYGYTF. Here the CDR3 DNA reads TGTGCCAGTAGTTTAGACAGGATCAACTATGGCTACACCTTC.

J is TRBJ1-2 and V is TRBV4-1; TRBD1 matches 7 bases. This CDR3 is 14 amino acids long. With V trimmed by 5 bases and J by 2 bases, 5 bases remained unmatched. The germline gives CDR1 MGHRA, CDR2 YSYEKL. CDR3 nucleotide sequence: TGCGCCAGCAGCACAGGACAGGCGAACTATGGCTACACCTTC. This encodes CASSTGQANYGYTF.

The chain employs TRBV28 and TRBJ2-4, with D hard to call. The CDR3 extends over 15 amino acids. Germline V gene lookup returns CDR1 MDHEN and CDR2 SYDVKM. The V end lost 5 bases, the J end lost 0 bases, and 11 bases lay between the germline ends. The CDR3: CASSPTVLAKNIQYF. The CDR3 DNA is TGTGCCAGCAGTCCCACCGTACTAGCCAAAAACATTCAGTACTTC.

The gene calls are TRBV5-1 and TRBJ2-2, with TRBD1 as a possible D gene (5 bases). The CDR3 loop spans 15 amino acids. Germline CDR1 SGHRS, CDR2 YFSETQ. The V gene lost 7 bases and the J gene lost 4 bases, with 17 bases spanning the gap. CDR3 in amino acids: CASSLGAPSTGELFF. In DNA form, the CDR3 reads TGCGCCAGCTCCCTAGGGGCGCCTAGCACCGGGGAGCTGTTTTTT.

J is TRBJ2-1 and V is TRBV7-2, with 10 bases aligning to TRBD2. Per the germline V gene, CDR1 is SGHTA and CDR2 is FQGNSA. Trimming at V came to 0 bases and at J to 1 base, leaving 3 bases not matched to a gene. The CDR3 runs to 17 residues. The CDR3 sequence is CASSLAGLANSYNEQFF. In DNA form, the CDR3 reads TGTGCCAGCAGCTTAGCGGGACTAGCGAATTCCTACAATGAGCAGTTCTTC.

This clone was recorded only once. The chain combines TRBV21-1 with TRBJ1-2; the table gives TRBD1 as D, unverified against the DNA. TRBV21-1 is listed as a pseudogene. The CDR3 is 14 residues long. The chain's CDR3 is CASSNRKGGNGYTF. In DNA, the CDR3 is TGTGCCAGCAGCAACCGTAAAGGGGGTAATGGCTACACCTTC.

This CDR3 is CASSTGTGPLGPPLHF. Written as DNA, the CDR3 is TGTGCCAGCTCAACCGGGACAGGCCCGCTTGGTCCACCCCTCCACTTT. The chain uses TRBV18 and TRBJ1-6; the match to TRBD1 covers 8 bases. Trimming at V came to 5 bases and at J to 11 bases, leaving 14 bases not matched to a gene. The CDR3 spans 16 residues. Looked up from germline, CDR1 is KGHSH and CDR2 is LQKENI.

The chain uses TRBV5-4 and TRBJ2-3; 9 bases agree with TRBD2. The junction had 10 bases not matched to a gene; V was cut back by 0 bases and J by 5 bases. CDR1 SGHNT and CDR2 YYREEE come from the germline V gene (reference sequence). CDR3 length: 17 amino acids. CDR3 nucleotide sequence: TGTGCCAGCAGCTTGGACGGCCCGAGCGGGAGGATAGATACGCAGTATTTT. Its translation: CASSLDGPSGRIDTQYF.

The rearrangement joins TRBV27 to TRBJ2-7; TRBD2 aligns across 13 bases. V was pared by 4 bases and J by 3 bases, with 6 bases of the junction left unmatched. Germline V gene sequence: CDR1 MNHEY, CDR2 SMNVEV (reference sequence). The CDR3 consists of 16 residues. Here the CDR3 DNA reads TGTGCCAGCAGTTCACTAGCGGGGGGGCCTATCTACGAGCAGTACGTC. Protein sequence: CASSSLAGGPIYEQYV.

This clone appeared a single time. The genes are TRBV28 and TRBJ1-1; TRBD1 matches at 7 bases. The germline V gene encodes CDR1 MDHEN and CDR2 SYDVKM. The length of the CDR3 is 14 residues. Trimming cost V 5 bases and J 6 bases; bases outside gene matches: 9. CDR3 region: CASSGPGTASEAFF. The CDR3 DNA sequence: TGTGCCAGCAGTGGCCCCGGGACAGCTTCTGAAGCTTTCTTT. The full variable domain, its missing parts supplied by reference TRBV28 and TRBJ1-1, is DVKVTQSSRYLVKRTGEKVFLECVQDMDHENMFWYRQDPGLGLRLIYFSYDVKMKEKGDIPEGYSVSREKKERFSLILESASTNQTSMYLCASSGPGTASEAFFGQGTRLTVV.

This chain uses TRBV7-8 with TRBJ1-6, with 7 bases fitting TRBD1. The germline V gene has CDR1 SGHVS and CDR2 FQNEAQ. The CDR3 has 18 residues. The V segment lost 4 bases and the J segment 1 base; nucleotides outside the gene matches: 10. CDR3 nucleotide sequence: TGTGCCAGCAGCTCCCCTGACAGGGTTGAGTCCTATAATTCACCCCTCCACTTT. Its translation: CASSSPDRVESYNSPLHF.

This chain connects TRBV29-1 to TRBJ2-7; D remains ambiguous. This CDR3 spans 11 amino acids. Germline CDR1 reads SQVTM; CDR2 reads ANQGSEA. Deletions cut 3 bases from V and 0 bases from J, with 3 bases between. CDR3 protein: CSVDSSYEQYV. The CDR3 coding sequence is TGCAGCGTTGACAGCTCCTACGAGCAGTACGTC.

This clone was observed a single time. The CDR3: CASSFQQNTEAFF. The CDR3 nucleotides read TGTGCCAGCAGCTTCCAACAGAACACTGAAGCTTTCTTT. The chain joins TRBV5-4 to TRBJ1-1; D not certain. Trimming took 2 bases from V and 1 from J, leaving 6 bases between them. Looked up from germline, CDR1 is SGHNT and CDR2 is YYREEE (reference sequence). The CDR3 has 13 amino acids.